This T cell receptor beta chain was retrieved from a study of cytomegalovirus exposure and HLA in healthy donors. CDR3 length: 15 amino acids. V was clipped by 6 bases and J by 9 bases; unmatched bases: 14. Germline lookup yields CDR1 LNHNV and CDR2 YYDKDF (reference sequence). A remark on this clone: As yet, its antigen is unknown.

Study-wide results and caveats: Clusters of TCRs from the first cohort tended to co-occur in the 95 to 150 validation repertoires (as a later analysis found). Associated with cytomegalovirus, according to the listing, were 150 to 200 TCR beta chains. Across donors, most TCRs were seen rarely, yet some public ones were widespread.

TCRdb's copy holds only in-frame clones and misses some; the assay was immunoSEQ multiplex PCR. The data show around 150,000 clones, around 82% seen once. Separate from the approximately 720-subject first cohort, the roughly 120-subject validation cohort was the one that the donors belonged to. This chain links TRBV15 with TRBJ2-7, with 10 bases fitting TRBD1. The TCR originated in a man aged 25 to 40 in good health and CMV-seropositive. The sample comprised PBMCs. The CDR3: CATSITPGTGATQYF. The CDR3 DNA is TGTGCCACCAGTATCACACCCGGGACAGGGGCTACGCAGTACTTC.